This TCR beta chain was captured in a study of blood T cell repertoires in COVID-19. Study context: The cDNA or gDNA used as material had been derived from T cells, B-cell-depleted T cells, or PBMCs.

Original processing notes: The assay estimated nucleated cells by amplifying reference gene primers. This table comes from immunoSEQ multiplex PCR, and its TCRdb copy is limited to in-frame clones, with some not included. The DNA gave D and trimming, while V, J and clone size come from that table. The sample lists about 270,000 clones, roughly 88% seen once, with roughly 9.6% in the top ten. Germline lookup yields CDR1 SEHNR and CDR2 FQNEAQ (reference sequence). V was pared by 5 bases and J by 1 base, with 8 bases of the junction left unmatched. The CDR3 covers 16 residues. The sequenced sample was peripheral blood. The sequence derives from an older woman with acute or convalescent COVID-19. This chain joins TRBV7-9 and TRBJ2-3; 8 bases align to TRBD2. The CDR3 region is CASSRKTSAGTDTQYF. Here the CDR3 DNA reads TGTGCCAGCAGCCGGAAGACTAGCGCCGGCACAGATACGCAGTATTTT.